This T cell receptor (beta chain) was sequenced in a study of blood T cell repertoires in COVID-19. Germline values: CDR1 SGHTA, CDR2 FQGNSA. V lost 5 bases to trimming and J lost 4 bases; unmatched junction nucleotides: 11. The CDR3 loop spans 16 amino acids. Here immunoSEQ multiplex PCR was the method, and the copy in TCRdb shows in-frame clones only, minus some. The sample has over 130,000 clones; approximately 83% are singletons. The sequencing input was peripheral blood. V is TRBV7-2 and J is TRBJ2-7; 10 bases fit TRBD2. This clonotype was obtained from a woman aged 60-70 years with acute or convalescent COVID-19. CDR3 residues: CASSPTSGNRFYEQYF. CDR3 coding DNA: TGTGCCAGCAGCCCTACTAGCGGGAACCGCTTTTACGAGCAGTACTTC. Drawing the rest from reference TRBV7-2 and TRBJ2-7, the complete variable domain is GAGVSQSPSNKVTEKGKDVELRCDPISGHTALYWYRQSLGQGLEFLIYFQGNSAPDKSGLPSDRFSAERTGGSVSTLTIQRTQQEDSAVYLCASSPTSGNRFYEQYFGPGTRLTVT.